The 10 T cell receptor beta chains reported below all come from one sample, sequenced in a study of control samples from healthy donors and cancer patients. Some clones are missing from TCRdb's copy, which holds only in-frame ones; the method was immunoSEQ multiplex PCR. The sample carries approximately 87,000 clones, roughly 93% recorded once. The sequencing input was PBMCs. The source is a woman aged 40 to 55 with lung cancer.

The chain employs TRBV7-6 and TRBJ2-1, with 9 bases lining up with TRBD2. Germline V gene sequence: CDR1 SGHVS, CDR2 FNYEAQ. V lost 2 bases, J lost 0 bases, and 17 bases stayed unmatched. The CDR3 is 21 residues long. DNA for the CDR3: TGTGCCAGCAGCTTAAGGCTGGGACTAAGCGGGGGGACCAGCTCCTACAATGAGCAGTTCTTC. Its translation is CASSLRLGLSGGTSSYNEQFF.

The chain carries TRBV9 and TRBJ2-1, with TRBD1 matching 9 bases. Trimming cost V 4 bases and J 7 bases; bases outside gene matches: 3. The germline gives CDR1 SGDLS, CDR2 YYNGEE. The CDR3 consists of 13 residues. CDR3 bases: TGTGCCAGCAGCTATGGACAGGGGAATGAGCAGTTCTTC. This gives the protein CASSYGQGNEQFF.

The gene calls are TRBV19 and TRBJ2-4; perhaps TRBD1 as D (6 bases). The CDR3 extends over 13 amino acids. Trimming took 3 bases from V and 7 from J, leaving 10 bases between them. The germline V gene encodes CDR1 LNHDA and CDR2 SQIVND (reference sequence). CDR3 amino acids: CASSIGQGNIQYF. CDR3 in DNA: TGTGCCAGTAGTATCGGCCAGGGGAACATTCAGTACTTC.

The chain combines TRBV11-3 with TRBJ1-2; 9 bases are a match to TRBD1. CDR1 is SGHNT, CDR2 YENEEA, per germline. J gave up 7 bases and V 5 bases, and 11 bases lay outside the gene matches. CDR3 length equals 15 residues. CDR3 bases: TGTGCCAGCAGCGGTAGGCGGGACAGGGCCGGTGGCTACACCTTC. It codes for CASSGRRDRAGGYTF. Full variable domain (missing parts from reference TRBV11-3 and TRBJ1-2): EAGVVQSPRYKIIEKKQPVAFWCNPISGHNTLYWYLQNLGQGPELLIRYENEEAVDDSQLPKDRFSAERLKGVDSTLKIQPAELGDSAVYLCASSGRRDRAGGYTFGSGTRLTVV.

The V call is TRBV13, the J call TRBJ2-3; TRBD2 aligns across 13 bases. This CDR3 region has 16 residues. CDR1 and CDR2 from the germline V gene are PRHDT and FYEKMQ (reference sequence). V lost 4 bases, J lost 3 bases, and 4 bases stayed unmatched. CDR3 nucleotide sequence: TGTGCCAGCAGCTCTACTAGCGGGGGGGCAACAGATACGCAGTATTTT. Translating it yields CASSSTSGGATDTQYF.

This chain joins TRBV27 and TRBJ2-7; maybe TRBD2 (6 bases). V shed 5 bases and J shed 7 bases, with 18 bases lying between them. Germline V gene lookup returns CDR1 MNHEY and CDR2 SMNVEV (reference sequence). The CDR3 sequence is 14 residues long. CDR3 DNA sequence: TGTGCCAGCAGTCCCGGGACTGAACCCAGGGAGCAGTACTTC. Translated, it gives CASSPGTEPREQYF.

The genes are TRBV27 and TRBJ2-2; perhaps TRBD1 as D (6 bases). Germline V gene sequence: CDR1 MNHEY, CDR2 SMNVEV (reference sequence). Trimming left V 7 bases short and J 5 bases short, with 20 bases between. The CDR3 is 16 amino acids. In DNA, the CDR3 is TGTGCCAGCAATACATTACAGGGTAAAGGGACCGGGGAGCTGTTTTTT. Protein sequence: CASNTLQGKGTGELFF.

The rearrangement uses TRBV6-5 and TRBJ2-7; D is undetermined. Germline V lookup: CDR1 MNHEY, CDR2 SVGAGI. CDR3 size: 15 residues. Trimming cost V 4 bases and J 3 bases, with 16 bases left between them. CDR3 in DNA: TGTGCCAGCAGTTTCGACAACAGTGGTTTCTACGAGCAGTACTTC. As protein: CASSFDNSGFYEQYF.

The chain carries TRBV28 and TRBJ1-1, with 7 bases identical to TRBD1. CDR1 and CDR2 (germline): MDHEN, SYDVKM. The V gene end was trimmed by 2 bases and the J gene end by 5 bases; junction bases not matched to a gene: 8. There are 15 residues in the CDR3. CDR3 loop: CASSLQAGGATEAFF. The DNA for the CDR3 is TGTGCCAGCAGTTTACAGGCAGGGGGGGCAACTGAAGCTTTCTTT. Complete variable domain (other parts from reference TRBV28 and TRBJ1-1): DVKVTQSSRYLVKRTGEKVFLECVQDMDHENMFWYRQDPGLGLRLIYFSYDVKMKEKGDIPEGYSVSREKKERFSLILESASTNQTSMYLCASSLQAGGATEAFFGQGTRLTVV.

This chain joins TRBV9 and TRBJ2-5, with D perhaps matching TRBD2 (6 bases). The length of the CDR3 is 15 residues. Trimming removed 1 base from V and 2 bases from J, with 12 bases in between. Germline V gives CDR1 SGDLS, CDR2 YYNGEE. The CDR3 region is CASSVWAGGQETQYF. CDR3 DNA sequence: TGTGCCAGCAGCGTATGGGCAGGAGGGCAAGAGACCCAGTACTTC.